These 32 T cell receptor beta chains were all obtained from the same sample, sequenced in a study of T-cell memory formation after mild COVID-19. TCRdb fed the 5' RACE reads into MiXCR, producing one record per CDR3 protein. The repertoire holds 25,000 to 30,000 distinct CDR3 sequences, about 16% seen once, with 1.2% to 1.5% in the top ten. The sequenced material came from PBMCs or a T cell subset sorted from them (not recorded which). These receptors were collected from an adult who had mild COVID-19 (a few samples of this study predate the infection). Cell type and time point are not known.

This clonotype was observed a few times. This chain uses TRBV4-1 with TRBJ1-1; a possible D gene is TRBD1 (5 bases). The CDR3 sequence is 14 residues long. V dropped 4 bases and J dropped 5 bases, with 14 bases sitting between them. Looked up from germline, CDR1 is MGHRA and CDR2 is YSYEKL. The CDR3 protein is CASSPSRGGTEAFF. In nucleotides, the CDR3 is TGCGCCAGCAGCCCGTCCCGGGGGGGGACTGAAGCTTTCTTT.

CDR3 nucleotide sequence: TGTGCCACCAGTGATTTAGGCGGGAAAGGGGATGAGCAGTTCTTC. Protein sequence: CATSDLGGKGDEQFF. The V gene is TRBV24-1, the J gene TRBJ2-1, with D perhaps TRBD2 (6 bases). The V end lost 1 base, the J end lost 8 bases, and 14 bases lay between the germline ends. The length of the CDR3 is 15 residues. The germline CDR1 and CDR2 sequences are KGHDR and SFDVKD.

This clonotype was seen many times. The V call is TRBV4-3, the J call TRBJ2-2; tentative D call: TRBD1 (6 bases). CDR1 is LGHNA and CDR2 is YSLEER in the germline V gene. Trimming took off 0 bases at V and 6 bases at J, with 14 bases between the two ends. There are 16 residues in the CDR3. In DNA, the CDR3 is TGCGCCAGCAGCCAAGACGGCAGGGGCTACGCCGGGGAGCTGTTTTTT. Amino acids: CASSQDGRGYAGELFF.

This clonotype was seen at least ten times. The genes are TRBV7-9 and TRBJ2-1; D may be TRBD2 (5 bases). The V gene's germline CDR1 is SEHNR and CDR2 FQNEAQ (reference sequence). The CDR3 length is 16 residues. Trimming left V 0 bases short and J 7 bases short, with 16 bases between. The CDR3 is CASSLALGGARNEQFF. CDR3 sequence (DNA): TGTGCCAGCAGCTTAGCGCTAGGAGGAGCGCGGAATGAGCAGTTCTTC.

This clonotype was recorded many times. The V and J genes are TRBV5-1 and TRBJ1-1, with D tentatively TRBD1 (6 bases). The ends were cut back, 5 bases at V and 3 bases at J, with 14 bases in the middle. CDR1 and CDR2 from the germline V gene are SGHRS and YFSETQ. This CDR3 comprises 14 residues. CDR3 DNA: TGCGCCAGCAGACAACAGGGTACGGACACTGAAGCTTTCTTT. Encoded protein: CASRQQGTDTEAFF. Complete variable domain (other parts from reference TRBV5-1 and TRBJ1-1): KAGVTQTPRYLIKTRGQQVTLSCSPISGHRSVSWYQQTPGQGLQFLFEYFSETQRNKGNFPGRFSGRQFSNSRSEMNVSTLELGDSALYLCASRQQGTDTEAFFGQGTRLTVV.

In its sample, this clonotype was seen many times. The CDR3, as DNA: TGTGCCAGCAACGAGGGACTAGCGGGTCTAAACAATGAGCAGTTCTTC. This encodes CASNEGLAGLNNEQFF. The chain recombines TRBV2 with TRBJ2-1; 12 bases fit TRBD2. Germline V gene sequence: CDR1 SNHLY, CDR2 FYNNEI. The CDR3 runs 16 residues. V was clipped by 7 bases and J by 5 bases; unmatched bases: 9.

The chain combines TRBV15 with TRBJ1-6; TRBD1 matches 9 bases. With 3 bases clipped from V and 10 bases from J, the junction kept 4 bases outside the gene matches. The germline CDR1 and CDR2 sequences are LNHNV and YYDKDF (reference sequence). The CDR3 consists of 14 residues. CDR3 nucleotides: TGTGCCACCAGCAGGGACAGGGGAAGATCACCCCTCCACTTT. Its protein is CATSRDRGRSPLHF.

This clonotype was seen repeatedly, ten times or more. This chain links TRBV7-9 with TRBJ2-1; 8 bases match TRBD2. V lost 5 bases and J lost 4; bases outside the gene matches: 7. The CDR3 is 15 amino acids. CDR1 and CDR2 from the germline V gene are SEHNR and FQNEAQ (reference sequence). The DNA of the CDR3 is TGTGCCAGCAGCGTGAATTCGGGAGGGTACAATGAGCAGTTCTTC. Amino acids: CASSVNSGGYNEQFF.

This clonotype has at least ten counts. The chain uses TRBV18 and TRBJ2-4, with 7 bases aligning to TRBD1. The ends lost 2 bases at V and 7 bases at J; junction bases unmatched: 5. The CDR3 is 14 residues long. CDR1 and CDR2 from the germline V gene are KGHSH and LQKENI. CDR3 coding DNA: TGTGCCAGCTCACCAGGACAGGTGGGGAACATTCAGTACTTC. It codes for CASSPGQVGNIQYF.

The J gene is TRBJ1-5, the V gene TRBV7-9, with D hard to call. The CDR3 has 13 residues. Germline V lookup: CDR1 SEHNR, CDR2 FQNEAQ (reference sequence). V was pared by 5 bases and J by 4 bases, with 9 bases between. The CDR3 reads CASSPGGNQPQHF. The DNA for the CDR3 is TGTGCCAGCAGCCCCGGTGGAAATCAGCCCCAGCATTTT.

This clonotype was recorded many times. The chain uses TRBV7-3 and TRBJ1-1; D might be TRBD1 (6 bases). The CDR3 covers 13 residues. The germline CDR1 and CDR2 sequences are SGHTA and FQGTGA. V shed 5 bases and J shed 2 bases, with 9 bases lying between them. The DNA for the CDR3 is TGTGCCAGCAGCGAACAGGGAAACACTGAAGCTTTCTTT. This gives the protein CASSEQGNTEAFF.

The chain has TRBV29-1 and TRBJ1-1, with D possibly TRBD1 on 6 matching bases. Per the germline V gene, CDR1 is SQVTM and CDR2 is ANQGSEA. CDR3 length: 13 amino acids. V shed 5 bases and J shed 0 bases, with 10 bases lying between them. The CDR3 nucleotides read TGCAGCGTTCCGGGACAAATGAACACTGAAGCTTTCTTT. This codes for CSVPGQMNTEAFF.

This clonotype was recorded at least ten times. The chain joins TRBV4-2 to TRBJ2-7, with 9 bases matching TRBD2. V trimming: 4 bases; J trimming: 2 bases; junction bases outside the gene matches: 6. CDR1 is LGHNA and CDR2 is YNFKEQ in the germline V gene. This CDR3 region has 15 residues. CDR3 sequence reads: CASSPSLAGTYEQYF. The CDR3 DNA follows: TGTGCCAGCAGCCCCTCACTAGCGGGCACCTACGAGCAGTACTTC.

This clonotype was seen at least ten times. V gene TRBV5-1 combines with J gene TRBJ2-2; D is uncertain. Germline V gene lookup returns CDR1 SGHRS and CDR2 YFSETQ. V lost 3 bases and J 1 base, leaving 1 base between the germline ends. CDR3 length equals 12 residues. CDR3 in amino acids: CASSWNTGELFF. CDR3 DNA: TGCGCCAGCAGCTGGAACACCGGGGAGCTGTTTTTT.

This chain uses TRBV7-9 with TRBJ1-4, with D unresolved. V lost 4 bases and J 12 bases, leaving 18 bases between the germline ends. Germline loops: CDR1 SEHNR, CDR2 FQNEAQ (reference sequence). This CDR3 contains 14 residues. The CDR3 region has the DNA TGTGCCAGCAGCTCCACCGGGCGACGAATGGAACTGTTTTTT. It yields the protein CASSSTGRRMELFF.

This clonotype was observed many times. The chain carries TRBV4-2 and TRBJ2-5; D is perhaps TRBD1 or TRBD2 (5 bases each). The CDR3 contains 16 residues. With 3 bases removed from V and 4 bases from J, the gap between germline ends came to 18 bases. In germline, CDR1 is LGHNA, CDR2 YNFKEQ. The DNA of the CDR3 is TGTGCCAGCAGCCAGCCCGGAGCGGTGGGGGTAGAGACCCAGTACTTC. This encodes CASSQPGAVGVETQYF.

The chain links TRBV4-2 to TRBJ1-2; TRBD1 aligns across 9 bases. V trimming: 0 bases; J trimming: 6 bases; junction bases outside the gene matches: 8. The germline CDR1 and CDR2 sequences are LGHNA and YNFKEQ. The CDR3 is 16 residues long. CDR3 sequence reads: CASSQDLQTGGHGYTF. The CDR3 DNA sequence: TGTGCCAGCAGCCAAGATCTCCAGACAGGGGGACATGGCTACACCTTC.

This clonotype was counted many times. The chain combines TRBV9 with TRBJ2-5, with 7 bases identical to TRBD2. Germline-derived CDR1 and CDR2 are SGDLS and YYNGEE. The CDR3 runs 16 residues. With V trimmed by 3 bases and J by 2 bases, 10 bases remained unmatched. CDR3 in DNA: TGTGCCAGCAGCGCTATGGCGGGGGTCAAACAAGAGACCCAGTACTTC. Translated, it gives CASSAMAGVKQETQYF.

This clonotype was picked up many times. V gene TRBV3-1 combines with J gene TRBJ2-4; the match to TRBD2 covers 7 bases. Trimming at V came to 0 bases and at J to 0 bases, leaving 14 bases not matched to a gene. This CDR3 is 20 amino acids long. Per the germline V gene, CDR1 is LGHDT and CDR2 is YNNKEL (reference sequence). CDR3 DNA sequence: TGTGCCAGCAGCCAAGAAAGGTTAGGGACTACCGATGGAGCCAAAAACATTCAGTACTTC. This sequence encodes CASSQERLGTTDGAKNIQYF.

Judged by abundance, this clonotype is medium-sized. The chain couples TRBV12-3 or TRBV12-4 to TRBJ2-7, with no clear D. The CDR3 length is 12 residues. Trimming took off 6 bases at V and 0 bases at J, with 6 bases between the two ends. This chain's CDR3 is CASSPSSYEQYF. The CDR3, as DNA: TGTGCCAGCAGCCCGAGCTCCTACGAGCAGTACTTC.

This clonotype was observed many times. In nucleotides, the CDR3 is TGCAGTGCTCTTCCGGGACTAGCCTTTGAGACCCAGTACTTC. Its translation: CSALPGLAFETQYF. The chain employs TRBV20-1 and TRBJ2-5, with 9 nucleotides matching TRBD2. CDR3 length equals 14 residues. In germline, CDR1 is DFQATT, CDR2 SNEGSKA (reference sequence). Unmatched junction bases numbered 9, after V lost 5 bases and J lost 5 bases.

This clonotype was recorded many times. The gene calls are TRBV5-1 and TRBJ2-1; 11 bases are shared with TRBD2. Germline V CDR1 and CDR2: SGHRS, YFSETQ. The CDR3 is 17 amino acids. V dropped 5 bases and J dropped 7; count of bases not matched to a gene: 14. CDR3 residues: CASSLGALAGVGNEQFF. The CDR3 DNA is TGCGCCAGCAGTCTTGGGGCACTAGCGGGAGTTGGAAATGAGCAGTTCTTC.

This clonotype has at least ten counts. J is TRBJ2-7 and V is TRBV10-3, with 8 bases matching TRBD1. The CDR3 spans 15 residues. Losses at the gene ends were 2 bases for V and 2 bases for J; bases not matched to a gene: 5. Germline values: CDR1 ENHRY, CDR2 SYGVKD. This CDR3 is CAISEQAGGTYEQYF. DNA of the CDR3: TGTGCCATCAGTGAGCAGGCAGGGGGCACCTACGAGCAGTACTTC.

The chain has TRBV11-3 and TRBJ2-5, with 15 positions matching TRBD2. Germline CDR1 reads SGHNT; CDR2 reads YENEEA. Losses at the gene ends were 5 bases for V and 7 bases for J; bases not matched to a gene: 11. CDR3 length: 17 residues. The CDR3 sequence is CASSPPGLAGGTGTQYF. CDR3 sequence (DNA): TGTGCCAGCAGCCCCCCCGGACTAGCGGGGGGGACCGGGACCCAGTACTTC.

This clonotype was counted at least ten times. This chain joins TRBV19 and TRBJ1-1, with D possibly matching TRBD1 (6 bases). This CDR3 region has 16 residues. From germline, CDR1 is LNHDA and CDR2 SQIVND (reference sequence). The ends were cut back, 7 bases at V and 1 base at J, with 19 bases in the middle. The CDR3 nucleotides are TGTGCCAGTACTGAGGGGGACCGCGGGAGGAACACTGAAGCTTTCTTT. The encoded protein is CASTEGDRGRNTEAFF.

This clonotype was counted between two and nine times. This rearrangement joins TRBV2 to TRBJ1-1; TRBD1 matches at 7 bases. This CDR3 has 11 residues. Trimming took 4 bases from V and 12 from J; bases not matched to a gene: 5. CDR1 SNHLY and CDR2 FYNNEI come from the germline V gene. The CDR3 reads CASSADRMPFF. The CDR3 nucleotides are TGTGCCAGCAGTGCGGACAGGATGCCTTTCTTT.

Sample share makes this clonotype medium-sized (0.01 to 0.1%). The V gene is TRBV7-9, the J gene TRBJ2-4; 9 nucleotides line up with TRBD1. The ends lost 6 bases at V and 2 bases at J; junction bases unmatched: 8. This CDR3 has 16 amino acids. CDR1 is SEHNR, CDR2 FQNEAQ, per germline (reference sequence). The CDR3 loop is CASSLPGTGTKNIQYF. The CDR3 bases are TGTGCCAGCAGTTTACCCGGGACAGGGACCAAAAACATTCAGTACTTC.

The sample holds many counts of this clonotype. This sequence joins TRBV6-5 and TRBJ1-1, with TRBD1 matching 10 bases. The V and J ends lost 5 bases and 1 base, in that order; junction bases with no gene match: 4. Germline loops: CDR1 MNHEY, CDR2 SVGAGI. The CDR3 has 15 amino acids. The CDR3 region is CASSPWTGGNTEAFF. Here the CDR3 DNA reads TGTGCCAGCAGTCCATGGACAGGGGGGAACACTGAAGCTTTCTTT.

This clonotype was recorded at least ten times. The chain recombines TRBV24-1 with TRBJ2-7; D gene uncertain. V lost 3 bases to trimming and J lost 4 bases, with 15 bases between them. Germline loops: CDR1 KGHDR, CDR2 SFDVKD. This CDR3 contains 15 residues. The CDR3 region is CATSDTSGVPYEQYF. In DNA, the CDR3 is TGTGCCACCAGTGATACCTCAGGAGTCCCTTACGAGCAGTACTTC.

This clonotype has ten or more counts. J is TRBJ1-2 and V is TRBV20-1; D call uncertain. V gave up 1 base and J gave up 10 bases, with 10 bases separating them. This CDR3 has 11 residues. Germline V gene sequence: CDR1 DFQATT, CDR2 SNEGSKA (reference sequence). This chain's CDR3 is CSARGYGHYTF. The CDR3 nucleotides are TGCAGTGCTAGAGGTTACGGTCACTACACCTTC.

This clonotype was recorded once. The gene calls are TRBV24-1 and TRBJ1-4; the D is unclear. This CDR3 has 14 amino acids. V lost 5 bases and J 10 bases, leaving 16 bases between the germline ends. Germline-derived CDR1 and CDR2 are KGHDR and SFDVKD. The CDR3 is CATSGHGNPRKLFF. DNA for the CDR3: TGTGCCACCAGTGGACACGGAAACCCAAGAAAACTGTTTTTT.

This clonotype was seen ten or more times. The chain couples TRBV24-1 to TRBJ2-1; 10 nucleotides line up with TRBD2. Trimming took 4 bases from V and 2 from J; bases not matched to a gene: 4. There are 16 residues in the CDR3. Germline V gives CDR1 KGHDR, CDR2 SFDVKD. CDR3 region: CATSDDSGRPYNEQFF. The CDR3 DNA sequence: TGTGCCACCAGTGACGATAGCGGGAGGCCCTACAATGAGCAGTTCTTC.